The sequence of this T cell receptor beta chain was determined in a study of vaccination and CD4 T cells after COVID-19. Turning to the study itself: Samples after vaccination came a median roughly 74 days past dose two, ranging 14 to 241. Cells received overlapping spike peptides from SARS-CoV-2, HCoV-NL63, HCoV-OC43 and HCoV-229E as stimulation. Overall study results and limits: Only after vaccination were a median about 87% of convalescents' reactive clones seen.

The sample's treatment: approximately 9-day PBMC culture with coronavirus spike peptide pools or control peptides (ViraFEST assay). Fresh IL-2 medium replaced half the culture medium on days 3 and 7. The Oncomine TCR Beta short-read assay generated sequence data from the DNA of cultured CD4+ T cells. TCRdb reanalysed the PCR reads using MiXCR and keeps one entry per CDR3 protein. The profile covers around 26,000 distinct CDR3 sequences, with 64% appearing a single time and about 4.9% taken by the ten largest. Germline CDR1 reads LNHDA; CDR2 reads SQIVND (reference sequence). Unmatched junction bases numbered 17, after V lost 10 bases and J lost 7 bases. There are 16 residues in the CDR3. This clonotype was counted between two and nine times. Its antigen is unidentified.

V gene TRBV19 combines with J gene TRBJ1-2; 11 bases align to TRBD1. This TCR was recovered from a human donor who had recovered from COVID-19. The sequenced material came from CD4+ T cells from blood, cultured in vitro. CDR3 region: CAIGLPGTGGIGGYTF. In nucleotides, the CDR3 is TGTGCCATCGGATTGCCCGGGACAGGGGGGATCGGTGGCTACACCTTC.